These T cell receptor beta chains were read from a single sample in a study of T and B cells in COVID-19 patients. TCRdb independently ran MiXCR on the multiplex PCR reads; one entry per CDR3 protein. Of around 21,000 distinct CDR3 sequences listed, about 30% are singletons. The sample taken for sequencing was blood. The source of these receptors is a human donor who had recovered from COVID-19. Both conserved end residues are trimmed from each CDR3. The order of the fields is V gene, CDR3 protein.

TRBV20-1 SARAGTTDTQY
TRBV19 ASSRGGDLSYEQY
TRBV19 ASRKRTGTPLH
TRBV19 ARAFRGEEAF
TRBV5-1 ASSRDRGETQY
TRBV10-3 AISEATGVYGNTIY
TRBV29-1 SVEFVGQGYEQY
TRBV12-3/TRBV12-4 ASSSQGSSYEQY
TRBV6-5 ASSDTAGEWDTQY
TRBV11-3 ASSLWGEGNQPQH
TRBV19 ASERGQGSGYT
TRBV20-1 SASAGGPDEQF
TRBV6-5 ASSPGGPKEKLF
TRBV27 ASSLLSGIGYGYT
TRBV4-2 ASSQDGTRNEQF
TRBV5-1 ASTGSGEQY
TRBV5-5 ASSPRRGPTLNTEAF
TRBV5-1 ASSLDRINEKLF
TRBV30 AWSDKGGGNQPQH
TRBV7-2 ASSDDRRPTDTQY
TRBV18 ASSPDSQETQY
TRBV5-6 ASSYLSPQTEAF
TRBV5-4 ASSQDPSQGRGEKLF
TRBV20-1 SASLGQASTDTQY
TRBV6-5 ASSSFGTGGLAKNIQY
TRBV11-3 ASSPQGEAYNEQF
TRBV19 ASSMTAGSTDTQY
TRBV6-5 ASSYGTGDNSPLH
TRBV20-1 AARGPNTGELF
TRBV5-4 ASSSDRGRGYT
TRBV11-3 ASSSTGGYGYT
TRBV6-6 ASKGHATNEKLF
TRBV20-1 SAAIPGPDTQY
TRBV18 ASSPPGGEQF
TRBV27 ASSPDPNSYNSPLH
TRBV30 AWSVRGVQPQH
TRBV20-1 SAILGSNEKLF
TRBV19 ASSIASLSSEAF
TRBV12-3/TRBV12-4 ASSPHHDGTEAF
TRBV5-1 ASSPGLVSTDTQY